Following are 20 T cell receptor beta chains from one sample sequenced in a study of CD8 T cells in ankylosing spondylitis. TCRdb itself ran the 5' RACE reads through MiXCR, one entry per CDR3 protein. This table holds just over 300,000 distinct CDR3 sequences, about 20% found once. The sample comprised blood, either unsorted or a sorted T cell fraction (not recorded which). The receptors shown here come from a female donor with ankylosing spondylitis or in good health (not recorded which).

The chain carries TRBV27 and TRBJ2-3; TRBD2 is a possible D gene (7 bases). Germline CDR1 MNHEY, CDR2 SMNVEV (reference sequence). Between the trimmed V and J ends, which lost 4 bases and 10 bases, there was a span of 21 bases. This CDR3 spans 15 amino acids. For the CDR3, the DNA is TGTGCCAGCAGTTACCTAGTAGGGGAGGGGGATGCGCAGTATTTT. Translating gives CASSYLVGEGDAQYF.

This rearrangement joins TRBV5-1 to TRBJ2-5; weak D call: TRBD1 (8 bases). The CDR3 totals 16 residues. V was cut by 1 base and J by 0 bases, with 13 bases left in between. Germline-derived CDR1 and CDR2 are SGHRS and YFSETQ. CDR3 sequence (DNA): TGCGCCAGCAGCTTGACAGGGGGGGGGAACCAAGAGACCCAGTACTTC. This sequence encodes CASSLTGGGNQETQYF.

This chain uses TRBV20-1 with TRBJ2-2; TRBD1 matches 7 bases. The germline V gene has CDR1 DFQATT and CDR2 SNEGSKA (reference sequence). CDR3 length: 15 amino acids. V was clipped by 6 bases and J by 3 bases; unmatched bases: 10. In DNA, the CDR3 is TGCAGTGCGGCTCGGGACAGTTGGGACACCGGGGAGCTGTTTTTT. Protein product: CSAARDSWDTGELFF.

This chain links TRBV20-1 with TRBJ2-1, with 7 positions matching TRBD2. The CDR3 is made up of 12 amino acids. CDR1 is DFQATT and CDR2 is SNEGSKA in the germline V gene (reference sequence). The junction had 9 bases not matched to a gene; V was cut back by 7 bases and J by 9 bases. CDR3 loop: CSVTSRISEQFF. CDR3 sequence (DNA): TGCAGTGTGACTAGCAGGATTAGTGAGCAGTTCTTC.

This clonotype was counted once. The chain joins TRBV7-8 to TRBJ2-1, with D maybe TRBD2 (6 bases). This CDR3 contains 12 residues. Germline-derived CDR1 and CDR2 are SGHVS and FQNEAQ. Trimming pared 3 bases from V and 8 bases from J, leaving 8 bases between. CDR3 sequence reads: CASSFGGYEQFF. DNA of the CDR3: TGTGCCAGCAGCTTCGGGGGTTATGAGCAGTTCTTC.

The rearrangement uses TRBV7-9 and TRBJ2-1; D gene ambiguous. Trimming removed 5 bases at V and 7 bases at J, with 9 bases between. CDR1 and CDR2 from the germline V gene are SEHNR and FQNEAQ (reference sequence). The CDR3 covers 12 residues. CDR3 amino acids: CASSPEANEQFF. CDR3 bases: TGTGCCAGCAGCCCCGAGGCAAATGAGCAGTTCTTC. The complete variable domain, with remaining parts taken from reference TRBV7-9 and TRBJ2-1, reads DTGVSQNPRHKITKRGQNVTFRCDPISEHNRLYWYRQTLGQGPEFLTYFQNEAQLEKSRLLSDRFSAERPKGSFSTLEIQRTEQGDSAMYLCASSPEANEQFFGPGTRLTVL.

The chain combines TRBV9 with TRBJ1-1; D not certain. Per germline, CDR1 SGDLS and CDR2 YYNGEE. The V and J ends lost 0 bases and 1 base respectively, with 4 bases between them. There are 13 residues in the CDR3. As DNA, the CDR3 is TGTGCCAGCAGCGTAGTGACGAACACTGAAGCTTTCTTT. As protein: CASSVVTNTEAFF.

This clonotype was observed a handful of times. In DNA, the CDR3 is TGCAGCGTTACCGGACAGTCCCGAGGGGAGCAGTACTTC. This gives the protein CSVTGQSRGEQYF. The chain employs TRBV29-1 and TRBJ2-7, with D perhaps matching TRBD1 (6 bases). CDR1 is SQVTM and CDR2 is ANQGSEA in the germline V gene. V lost 5 bases and J 7 bases, leaving 18 bases between the germline ends. The CDR3 is made up of 13 amino acids.

This clonotype was seen a handful of times. This chain connects TRBV2 to TRBJ2-1; 10 nucleotides align to TRBD2. The J segment lost 4 bases and the V segment lost 6 bases, leaving 6 bases of the junction unmatched. Germline CDR1 and CDR2: SNHLY and FYNNEI. The CDR3 contains 15 residues. Written as DNA, the CDR3 is TGTGCCAGCAGGGTGACTAGCGGGCCGTACAATGAGCAGTTCTTC. Translated: CASRVTSGPYNEQFF. Variable domain in full (rest from reference TRBV2 and TRBJ2-1): EPEVTQTPSHQVTQMGQEVILRCVPISNHLYFYWYRQILGQKVEFLVSFYNNEISEKSEIFDDQFSVERPDGSNFTLKIRSTKLEDSAMYFCASRVTSGPYNEQFFGPGTRLTVL.

This clonotype has just a few counts. The gene calls are TRBV7-2 and TRBJ2-1, with 7 nucleotides matching TRBD2. Germline loops: CDR1 SGHTA, CDR2 FQGNSA. Trimming cost V 1 base and J 9 bases; bases outside gene matches: 3. CDR3 size: 13 residues. CDR3 bases: TGTGCCAGCAGCTTAGGCCGGGAGGCTGAGCAGTTCTTC. As protein: CASSLGREAEQFF.

The chain links TRBV6-2 or TRBV6-3 to TRBJ2-2; no reliable D call. In germline, CDR1 is MNHEY, CDR2 SVGEGT. V lost 3 bases and J lost 1, with 6 bases in between. This CDR3 is 14 amino acids long. This CDR3 is CASSYSQNTGELFF. The CDR3 DNA sequence: TGTGCCAGCAGTTATAGTCAGAACACCGGGGAGCTGTTTTTT.

V usage is TRBV28 and J usage is TRBJ1-2, with D hard to call. The V gene lost 8 bases and the J gene lost 2 bases, with 6 bases spanning the gap. This CDR3 spans 11 amino acids. Germline CDR1 and CDR2: MDHEN and SYDVKM. The CDR3: CASYSNYGYTF. As DNA, the CDR3 is TGTGCCAGCTACTCGAACTATGGCTACACCTTC.

The rearrangement uses TRBV12-3 or TRBV12-4 and TRBJ2-4; D uncertain. The CDR3 is 16 residues long. The germline V and J ends were trimmed by 4 bases and 0 bases, with 13 bases remaining between them. The CDR3 region has the DNA TGTGCCAGCAGTTCGGAGCGAGTGATAGCCAAAAACATTCAGTACTTC. Residues: CASSSERVIAKNIQYF.

This clonotype has only a few counts. V is TRBV30 and J is TRBJ2-2; D is perhaps TRBD1 (5 bases). The CDR3 is 12 residues long. Trimming pared 7 bases from V and 3 bases from J, leaving 9 bases between. CDR1 GTSNPN and CDR2 SVGIG come from the germline V gene (reference sequence). CDR3 sequence: CALDTYTGELFF. The DNA for the CDR3 is TGTGCCTTGGACACGTACACCGGGGAGCTGTTTTTT.

The table lists this clonotype with a few counts. V is TRBV6-5 and J is TRBJ2-7; 8 nucleotides line up with TRBD2. Germline CDR1 and CDR2: MNHEY and SVGAGI. The CDR3 is 14 amino acids. V was clipped by 2 bases and J by 3 bases; unmatched bases: 3. CDR3 loop: CASSYGTRSYEQYF. The DNA of the CDR3 is TGTGCCAGCAGTTACGGGACTAGAAGCTACGAGCAGTACTTC.

The chain links TRBV20-1 to TRBJ1-2, with D hard to call. Germline CDR1 is DFQATT and CDR2 is SNEGSKA (reference sequence). V was pared by 0 bases and J by 4 bases, with 12 bases between. The CDR3 extends over 14 amino acids. CDR3 protein: CSAREGRRLYGYTF. The DNA of the CDR3 is TGCAGTGCTAGAGAGGGTCGCCGGCTCTATGGCTACACCTTC.

The J gene is TRBJ2-1, the V gene TRBV30; 9 positions match TRBD2. The CDR3 consists of 14 residues. Losses at the gene ends were 3 bases for V and 2 bases for J; bases not matched to a gene: 2. Germline-derived CDR1 and CDR2 are GTSNPN and SVGIG (reference sequence). The CDR3 reads CAWRAGGAYNEQFF. Here the CDR3 DNA reads TGTGCCTGGAGGGCGGGAGGGGCCTACAATGAGCAGTTCTTC.

This clonotype was seen only a few times. V is TRBV3-1 and J is TRBJ2-1; 12 positions match TRBD2. CDR1 is LGHDT, CDR2 YNNKEL, per germline (reference sequence). The CDR3 loop spans 15 amino acids. Trimming took 1 base from V and 8 from J; bases not matched to a gene: 3. The CDR3 protein is CASSQALAGGHEQFF. CDR3 DNA: TGTGCCAGCAGCCAAGCACTAGCGGGAGGACATGAGCAGTTCTTC.

The genes are TRBV7-2 and TRBJ2-7, with 9 bases that match TRBD1. This CDR3 spans 15 amino acids. V lost 1 base to trimming and J lost 3 bases; unmatched junction nucleotides: 4. Germline CDR1 and CDR2: SGHTA and FQGNSA. DNA of the CDR3: TGTGCCAGCAGCTTAGGGACAGGGGCCCTCTACGAGCAGTACTTC. Protein sequence: CASSLGTGALYEQYF.

This clonotype was picked up a small number of times. The gene calls are TRBV12-3 or TRBV12-4 and TRBJ1-6, with 7 bases aligning to TRBD1. This CDR3 is 16 amino acids long. Trimming removed 3 bases from V and 7 bases from J; junction bases left unmatched: 9. The CDR3: CASSFQGGAGNSPLHF. CDR3 in DNA: TGTGCCAGCAGTTTTCAGGGGGGCGCTGGGAATTCACCCCTCCACTTT.